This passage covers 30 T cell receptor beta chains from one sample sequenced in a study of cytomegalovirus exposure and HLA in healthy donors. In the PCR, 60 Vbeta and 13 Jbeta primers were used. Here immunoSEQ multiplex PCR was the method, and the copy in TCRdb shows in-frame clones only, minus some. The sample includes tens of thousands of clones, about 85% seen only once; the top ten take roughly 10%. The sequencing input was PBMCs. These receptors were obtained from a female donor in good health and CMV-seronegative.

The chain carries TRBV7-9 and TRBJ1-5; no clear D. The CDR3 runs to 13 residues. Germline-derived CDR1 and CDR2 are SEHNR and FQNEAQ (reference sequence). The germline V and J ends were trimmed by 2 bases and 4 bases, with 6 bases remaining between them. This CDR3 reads CASSLPGNQPQHF. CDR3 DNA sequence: TGTGCCAGCAGCTTACCGGGGAATCAGCCCCAGCATTTT.

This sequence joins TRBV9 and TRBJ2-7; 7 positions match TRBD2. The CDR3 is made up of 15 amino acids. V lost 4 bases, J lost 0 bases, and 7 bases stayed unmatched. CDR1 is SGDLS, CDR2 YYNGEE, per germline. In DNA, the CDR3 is TGTGCCAGCAGCCTCCTTGGGGACTACTCCTACGAGCAGTACTTC. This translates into CASSLLGDYSYEQYF. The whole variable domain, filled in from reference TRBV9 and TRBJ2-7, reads DSGVTQTPKHLITATGQRVTLRCSPRSGDLSVYWYQQSLDQGLQFLIQYYNGEERAKGNILERFSAQQFPDLHSELNLSSLELGDSALYFCASSLLGDYSYEQYFGPGTRLTVT.

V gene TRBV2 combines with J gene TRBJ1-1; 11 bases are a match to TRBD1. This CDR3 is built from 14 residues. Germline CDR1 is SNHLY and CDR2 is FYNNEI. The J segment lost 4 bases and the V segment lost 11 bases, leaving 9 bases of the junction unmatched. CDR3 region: CAGDRGLVGTEAFF. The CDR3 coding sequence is TGTGCCGGGGACAGGGGGTTAGTGGGCACTGAAGCTTTCTTT. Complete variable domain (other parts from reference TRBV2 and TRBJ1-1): EPEVTQTPSHQVTQMGQEVILRCVPISNHLYFYWYRQILGQKVEFLVSFYNNEISEKSEIFDDQFSVERPDGSNFTLKIRSTKLEDSAMYFCAGDRGLVGTEAFFGQGTRLTVV.

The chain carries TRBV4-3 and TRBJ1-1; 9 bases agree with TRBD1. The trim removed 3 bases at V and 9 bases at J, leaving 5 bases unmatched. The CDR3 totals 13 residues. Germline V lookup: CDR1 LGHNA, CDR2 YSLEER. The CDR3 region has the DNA TGCGCCAGCAGCCAGGGGGGACAGGGAAAAGCTTTCTTT. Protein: CASSQGGQGKAFF.

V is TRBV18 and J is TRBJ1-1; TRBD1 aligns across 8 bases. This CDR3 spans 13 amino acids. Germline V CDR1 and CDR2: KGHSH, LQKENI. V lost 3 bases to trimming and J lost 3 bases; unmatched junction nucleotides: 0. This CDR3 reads CASSPGQDTEAFF. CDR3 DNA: TGTGCCAGCTCACCGGGACAGGACACTGAAGCTTTCTTT.

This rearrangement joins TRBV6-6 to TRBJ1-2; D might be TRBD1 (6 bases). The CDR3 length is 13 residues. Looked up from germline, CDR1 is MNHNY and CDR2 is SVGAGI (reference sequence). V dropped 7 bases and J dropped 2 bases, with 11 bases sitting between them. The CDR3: CASTTGQNYGYTF. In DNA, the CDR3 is TGTGCCAGCACCACCGGACAGAACTATGGCTACACCTTC.

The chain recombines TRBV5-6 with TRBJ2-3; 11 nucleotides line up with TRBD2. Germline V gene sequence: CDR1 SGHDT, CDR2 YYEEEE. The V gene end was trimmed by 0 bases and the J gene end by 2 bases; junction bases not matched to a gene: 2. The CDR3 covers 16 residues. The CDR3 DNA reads TGTGCCAGCAGCTTGGAACTAGCGGGAGACACAGATACGCAGTATTTT. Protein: CASSLELAGDTDTQYF. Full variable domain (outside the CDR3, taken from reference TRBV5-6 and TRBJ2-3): DAGVTQSPTHLIKTRGQQVTLRCSPKSGHDTVSWYQQALGQGPQFIFQYYEEEERQRGNFPDRFSGHQFPNYSSELNVNALLLGDSALYLCASSLELAGDTDTQYFGPGTRLTVL.

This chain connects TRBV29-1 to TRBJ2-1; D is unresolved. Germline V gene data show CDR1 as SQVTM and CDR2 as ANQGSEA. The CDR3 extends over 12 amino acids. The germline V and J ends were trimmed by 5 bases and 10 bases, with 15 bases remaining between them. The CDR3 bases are TGCAGCGTTCTAACAGACGCCCGCGAGCAGTTCTTC. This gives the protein CSVLTDAREQFF.

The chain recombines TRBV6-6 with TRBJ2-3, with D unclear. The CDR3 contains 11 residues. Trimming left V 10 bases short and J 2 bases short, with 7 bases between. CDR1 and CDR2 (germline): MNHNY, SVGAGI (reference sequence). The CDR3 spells CATTATDTQYF. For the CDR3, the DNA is TGTGCCACCACAGCCACAGATACGCAGTATTTT.

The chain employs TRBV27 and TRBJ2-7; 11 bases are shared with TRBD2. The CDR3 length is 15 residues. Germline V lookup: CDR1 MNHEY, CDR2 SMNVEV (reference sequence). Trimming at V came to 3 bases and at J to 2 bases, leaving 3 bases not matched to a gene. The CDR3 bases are TGTGCCAGCAGTTTTAGCGGGAGGGTCACCTACGAGCAGTACTTC. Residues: CASSFSGRVTYEQYF.

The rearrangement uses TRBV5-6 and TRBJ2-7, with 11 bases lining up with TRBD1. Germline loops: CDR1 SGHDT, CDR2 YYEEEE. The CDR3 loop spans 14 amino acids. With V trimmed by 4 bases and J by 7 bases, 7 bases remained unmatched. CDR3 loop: CASSPGQGVGEQYF. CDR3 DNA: TGTGCCAGCAGCCCGGGACAGGGGGTGGGTGAGCAGTACTTC.

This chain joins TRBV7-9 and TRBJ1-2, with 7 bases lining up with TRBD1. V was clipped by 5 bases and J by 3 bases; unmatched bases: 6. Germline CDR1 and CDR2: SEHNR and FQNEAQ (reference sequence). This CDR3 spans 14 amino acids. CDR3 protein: CASSRAGTDYGYTF. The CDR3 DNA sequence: TGTGCCAGCAGCCGGGCAGGGACAGACTATGGCTACACCTTC. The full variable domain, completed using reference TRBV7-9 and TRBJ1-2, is DTGVSQNPRHKITKRGQNVTFRCDPISEHNRLYWYRQTLGQGPEFLTYFQNEAQLEKSRLLSDRFSAERPKGSFSTLEIQRTEQGDSAMYLCASSRAGTDYGYTFGSGTRLTVV.

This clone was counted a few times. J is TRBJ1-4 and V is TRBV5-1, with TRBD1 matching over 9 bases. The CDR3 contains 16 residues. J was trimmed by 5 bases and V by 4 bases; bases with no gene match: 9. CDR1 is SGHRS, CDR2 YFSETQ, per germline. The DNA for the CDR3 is TGCGCCAGCAGCCTCGGGGGACAGGGCAGAAATGAAAAACTGTTTTTT. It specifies CASSLGGQGRNEKLFF.

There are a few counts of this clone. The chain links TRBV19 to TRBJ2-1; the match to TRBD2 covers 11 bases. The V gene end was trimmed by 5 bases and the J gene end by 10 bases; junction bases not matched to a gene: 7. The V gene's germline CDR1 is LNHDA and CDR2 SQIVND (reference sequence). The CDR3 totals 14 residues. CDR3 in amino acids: CASSELAGGLEQFF. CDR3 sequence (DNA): TGTGCCAGTAGTGAGTTAGCGGGAGGGTTAGAGCAGTTCTTC. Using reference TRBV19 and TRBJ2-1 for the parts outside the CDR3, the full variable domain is DGGITQSPKYLFRKEGQNVTLSCEQNLNHDAMYWYRQDPGQGLRLIYYSQIVNDFQKGDIAEGYSVSREKKESFPLTVTSAQKNPTAFYLCASSELAGGLEQFFGPGTRLTVL.

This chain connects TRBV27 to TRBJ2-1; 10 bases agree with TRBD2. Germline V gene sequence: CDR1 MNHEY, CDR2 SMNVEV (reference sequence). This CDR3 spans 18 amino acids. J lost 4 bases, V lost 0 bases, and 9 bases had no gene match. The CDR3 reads CASSLSLASGRRYNEQFF. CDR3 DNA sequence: TGTGCCAGCAGTTTATCGTTGGCTAGCGGGAGACGTTACAATGAGCAGTTCTTC.

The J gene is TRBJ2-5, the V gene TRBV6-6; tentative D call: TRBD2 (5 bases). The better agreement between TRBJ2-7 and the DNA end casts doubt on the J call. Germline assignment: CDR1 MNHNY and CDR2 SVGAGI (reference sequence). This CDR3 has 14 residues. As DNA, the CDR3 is TGTGCCAGCAGTTACGAGGGCCCTTACTACGAGCAGTACTTC. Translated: CASSYEGPYYEQYF.

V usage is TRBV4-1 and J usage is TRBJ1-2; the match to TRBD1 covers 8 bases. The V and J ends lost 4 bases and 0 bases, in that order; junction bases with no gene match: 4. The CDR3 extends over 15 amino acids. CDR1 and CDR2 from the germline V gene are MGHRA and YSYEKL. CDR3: CASSRGQGANYGYTF. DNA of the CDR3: TGCGCCAGCAGCCGTGGACAGGGCGCTAACTATGGCTACACCTTC.

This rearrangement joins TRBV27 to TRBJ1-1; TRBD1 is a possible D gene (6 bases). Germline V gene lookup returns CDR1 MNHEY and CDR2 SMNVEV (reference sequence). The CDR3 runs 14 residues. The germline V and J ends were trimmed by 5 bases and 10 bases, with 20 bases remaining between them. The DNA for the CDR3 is TGTGCCAGCAGTCCTTTAAACAGGGAACTAAGAGCTTTCTTT. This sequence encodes CASSPLNRELRAFF.

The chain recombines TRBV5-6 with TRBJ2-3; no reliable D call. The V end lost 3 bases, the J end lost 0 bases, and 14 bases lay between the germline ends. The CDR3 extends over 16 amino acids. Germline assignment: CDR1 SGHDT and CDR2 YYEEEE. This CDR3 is CASSWYRATSTDTQYF. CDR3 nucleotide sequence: TGTGCCAGCAGCTGGTACAGAGCCACTAGCACAGATACGCAGTATTTT.

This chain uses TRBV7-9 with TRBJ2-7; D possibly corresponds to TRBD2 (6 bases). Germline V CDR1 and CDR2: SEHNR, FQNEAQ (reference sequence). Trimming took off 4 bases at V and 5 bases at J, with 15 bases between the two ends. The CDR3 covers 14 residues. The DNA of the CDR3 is TGTGCCAGCAGCTATAGCGGTCCCGTGGACGAGCAGTACTTC. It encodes CASSYSGPVDEQYF.

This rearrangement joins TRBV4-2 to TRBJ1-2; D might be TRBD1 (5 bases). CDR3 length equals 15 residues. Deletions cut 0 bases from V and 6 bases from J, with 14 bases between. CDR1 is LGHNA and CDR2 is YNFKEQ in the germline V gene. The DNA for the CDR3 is TGTGCCAGCAGCCAAGATCGTGACCGGGGGAATGGCTACACCTTC. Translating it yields CASSQDRDRGNGYTF.

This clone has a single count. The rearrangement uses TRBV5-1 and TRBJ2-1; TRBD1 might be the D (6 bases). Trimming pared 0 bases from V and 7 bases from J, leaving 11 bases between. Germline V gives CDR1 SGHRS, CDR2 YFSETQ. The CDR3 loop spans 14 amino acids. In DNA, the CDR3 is TGCGCCAGCAGCTTGGGGCAGGGGTTTAATGAGCAGTTCTTC. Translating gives CASSLGQGFNEQFF. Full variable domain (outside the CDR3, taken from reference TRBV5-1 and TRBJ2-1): KAGVTQTPRYLIKTRGQQVTLSCSPISGHRSVSWYQQTPGQGLQFLFEYFSETQRNKGNFPGRFSGRQFSNSRSEMNVSTLELGDSALYLCASSLGQGFNEQFFGPGTRLTVL.

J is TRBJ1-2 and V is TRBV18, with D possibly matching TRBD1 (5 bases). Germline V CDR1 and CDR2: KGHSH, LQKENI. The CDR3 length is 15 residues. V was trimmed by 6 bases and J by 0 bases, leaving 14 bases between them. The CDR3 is CASSPRQNANYGYTF. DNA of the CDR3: TGTGCCAGCTCGCCCAGACAGAACGCTAACTATGGCTACACCTTC.

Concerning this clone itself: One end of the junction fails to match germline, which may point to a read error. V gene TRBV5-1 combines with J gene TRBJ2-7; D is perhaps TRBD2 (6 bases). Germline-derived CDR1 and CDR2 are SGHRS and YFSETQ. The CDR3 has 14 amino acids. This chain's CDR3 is CASSFKGLSCEQYF. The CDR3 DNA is TGCGCCAGCAGCTTTAAGGGACTCTCCTGCGAGCAGTACTTC.

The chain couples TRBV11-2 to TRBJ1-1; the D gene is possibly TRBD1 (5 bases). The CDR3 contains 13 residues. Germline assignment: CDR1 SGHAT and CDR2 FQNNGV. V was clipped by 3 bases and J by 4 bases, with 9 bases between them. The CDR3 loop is CASSFGGGTEAFF. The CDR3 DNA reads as TGTGCCAGCAGCTTTGGGGGAGGCACTGAAGCTTTCTTT.

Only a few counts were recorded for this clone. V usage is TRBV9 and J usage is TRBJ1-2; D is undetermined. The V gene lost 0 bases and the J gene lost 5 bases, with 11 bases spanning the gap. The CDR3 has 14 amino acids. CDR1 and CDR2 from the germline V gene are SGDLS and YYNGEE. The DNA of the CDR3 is TGTGCCAGCAGCGTAGAGGCCAGAGGGTATGGCTACACCTTC. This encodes CASSVEARGYGYTF.

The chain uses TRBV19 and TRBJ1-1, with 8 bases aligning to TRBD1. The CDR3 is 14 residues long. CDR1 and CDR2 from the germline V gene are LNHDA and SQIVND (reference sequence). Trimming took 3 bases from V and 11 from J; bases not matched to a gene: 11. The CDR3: CASSIPRGTGRAFF. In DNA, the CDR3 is TGTGCCAGTAGTATCCCCCGCGGGACAGGAAGGGCTTTCTTT. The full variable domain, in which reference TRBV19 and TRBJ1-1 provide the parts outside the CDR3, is DGGITQSPKYLFRKEGQNVTLSCEQNLNHDAMYWYRQDPGQGLRLIYYSQIVNDFQKGDIAEGYSVSREKKESFPLTVTSAQKNPTAFYLCASSIPRGTGRAFFGQGTRLTVV.

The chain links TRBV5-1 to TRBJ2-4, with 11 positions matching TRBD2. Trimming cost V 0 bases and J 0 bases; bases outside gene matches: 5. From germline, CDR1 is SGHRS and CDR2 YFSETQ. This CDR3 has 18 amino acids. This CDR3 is CASSLASGGFKAKNIQYF. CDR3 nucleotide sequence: TGCGCCAGCAGCTTGGCTAGCGGGGGGTTCAAAGCCAAAAACATTCAGTACTTC.

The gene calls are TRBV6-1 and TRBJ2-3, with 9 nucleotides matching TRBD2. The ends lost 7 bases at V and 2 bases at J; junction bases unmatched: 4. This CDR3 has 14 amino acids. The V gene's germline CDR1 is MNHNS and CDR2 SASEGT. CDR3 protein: CASTRLADTDTQYF. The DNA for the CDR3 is TGTGCCAGCACCCGACTAGCGGACACAGATACGCAGTATTTT.

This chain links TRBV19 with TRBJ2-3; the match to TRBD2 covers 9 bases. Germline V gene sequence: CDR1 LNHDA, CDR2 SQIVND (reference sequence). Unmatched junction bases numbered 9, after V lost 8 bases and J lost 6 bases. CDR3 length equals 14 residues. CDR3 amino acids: CASSGGRARDTQYF. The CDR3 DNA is TGTGCCAGTTCCGGCGGGAGGGCGAGGGATACGCAGTATTTT.